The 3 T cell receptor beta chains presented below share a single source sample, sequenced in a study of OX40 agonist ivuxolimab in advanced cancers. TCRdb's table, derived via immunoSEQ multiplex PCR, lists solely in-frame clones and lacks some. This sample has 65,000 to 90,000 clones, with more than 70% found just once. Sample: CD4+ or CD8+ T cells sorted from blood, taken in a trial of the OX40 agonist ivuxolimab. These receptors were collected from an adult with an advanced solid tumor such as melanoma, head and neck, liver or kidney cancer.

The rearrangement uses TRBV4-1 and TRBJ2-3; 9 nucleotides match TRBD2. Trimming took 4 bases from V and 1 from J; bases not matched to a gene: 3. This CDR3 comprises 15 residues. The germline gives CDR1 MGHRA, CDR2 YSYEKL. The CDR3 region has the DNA TGCGCCAGCAGCCGGACTAGCGTCGGCACAGATACGCAGTATTTT. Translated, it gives CASSRTSVGTDTQYF.

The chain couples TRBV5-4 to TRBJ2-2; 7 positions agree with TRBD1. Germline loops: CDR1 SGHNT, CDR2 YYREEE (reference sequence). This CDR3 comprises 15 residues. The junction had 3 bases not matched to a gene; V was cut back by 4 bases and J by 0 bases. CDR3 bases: TGTGCCAGCAGCGTGGGACAGCCGAACACCGGGGAGCTGTTTTTT. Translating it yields CASSVGQPNTGELFF. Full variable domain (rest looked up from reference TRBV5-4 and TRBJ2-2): ETGVTQSPTHLIKTRGQQVTLRCSSQSGHNTVSWYQQALGQGPQFIFQYYREEENGRGNFPPRFSGLQFPNYSSELNVNALELDDSALYLCASSVGQPNTGELFFGEGSRLTVL.

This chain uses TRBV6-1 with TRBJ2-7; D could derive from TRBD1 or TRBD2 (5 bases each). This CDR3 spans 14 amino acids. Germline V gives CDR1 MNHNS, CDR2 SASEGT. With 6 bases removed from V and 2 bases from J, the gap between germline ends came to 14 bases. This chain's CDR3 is CASSPGTTAYEQYF. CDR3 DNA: TGTGCCAGCAGCCCCGGGACGACCGCCTACGAGCAGTACTTC.